These 12 T cell receptor beta chains were sequenced from one sample in a study of Ad26.COV2.S vaccination and SARS-CoV-2 variants. Treatment here: roughly 18 received Ad26.COV2.S at low or high dose, single or two shots; about five received placebo; per-sample allocation not given. Collection of samples fell on day 63 after the first vaccine or placebo injection. Clones were read by immunoSEQ multiplex PCR, and TCRdb kept only the in-frame ones, dropping some. The sample lists under 500,000 clones, approximately 92% occurring once. This specimen was peripheral blood, taken in a trial of Ad26.COV2.S vaccine versus placebo. The source is a person between 18 and 65 years old who received the Ad26.COV2.S COVID-19 vaccine or a placebo.

The sample holds a few counts of this clone. DNA for the CDR3: TGTGCCAGCAGTGAAGGGAGGAACACTGAAGCTTTCTTT. This translates into CASSEGRNTEAFF. The V and J genes are TRBV2 and TRBJ1-1; no reliable D call. This CDR3 is built from 13 residues. Per the germline V gene, CDR1 is SNHLY and CDR2 is FYNNEI. The ends were cut back, 1 base at V and 1 base at J, with 4 bases in the middle. Combining the CDR3 with reference TRBV2 and TRBJ1-1 gives the whole variable domain EPEVTQTPSHQVTQMGQEVILRCVPISNHLYFYWYRQILGQKVEFLVSFYNNEISEKSEIFDDQFSVERPDGSNFTLKIRSTKLEDSAMYFCASSEGRNTEAFFGQGTRLTVV.

Here the CDR3 DNA reads TGCGCCAGCAGCCCGGGACAGACGAACACTGAAGCTTTCTTT. Translated: CASSPGQTNTEAFF. This chain links TRBV4-3 with TRBJ1-1; 7 bases line up with TRBD1. The CDR3 loop spans 14 amino acids. V shed 4 bases and J 1 base; nucleotides not matched to a gene: 3. CDR1 is LGHNA, CDR2 YSLEER, per germline.

This chain joins TRBV10-1 and TRBJ1-1; weak D call: TRBD1 (5 bases). CDR1 is WNHNN, CDR2 SYGVQD, per germline (reference sequence). The V and J ends lost 4 bases and 1 base respectively, with 7 bases between them. This CDR3 contains 13 residues. The CDR3, as DNA: TGCGCCAGCAGTGGCAGGGCGAACACTGAAGCTTTCTTT. Residues: CASSGRANTEAFF.

The chain is built from TRBV7-2 and TRBJ1-1; D not certain. Germline V lookup: CDR1 SGHTA, CDR2 FQGNSA. CDR3 size: 11 residues. The V end lost 5 bases, the J end lost 4 bases, and 5 bases lay between the germline ends. The CDR3, as DNA: TGTGCCAGCAGCCCCCTCACTGAAGCTTTCTTT. Translation: CASSPLTEAFF.

The chain carries TRBV2 and TRBJ1-2; 7 nucleotides line up with TRBD1. V was pared by 7 bases and J by 0 bases, with 5 bases of the junction left unmatched. This CDR3 is built from 14 residues. Looked up from germline, CDR1 is SNHLY and CDR2 is FYNNEI. The CDR3 loop reads CASKRDSTNYGYTF. CDR3 DNA sequence: TGTGCCAGCAAACGGGACAGCACTAACTATGGCTACACCTTC.

This clone was counted a single time. The gene calls are TRBV30 and TRBJ1-2; the D is unclear. This CDR3 has 14 amino acids. Germline V lookup: CDR1 GTSNPN, CDR2 SVGIG (reference sequence). The ends were cut back, 4 bases at V and 2 bases at J, with 14 bases in the middle. The CDR3 bases are TGTGCCTGGATGTGGGGTGGAGGGAACTATGGCTACACCTTC. This encodes CAWMWGGGNYGYTF.

The genes are TRBV5-1 and TRBJ2-2; a possible D gene is TRBD2 (7 bases). Germline CDR1 reads SGHRS; CDR2 reads YFSETQ. V lost 0 bases, J lost 1 base, and 13 bases lay in between. There are 17 residues in the CDR3. CDR3 DNA sequence: TGCGCCAGCAGCTTGGTCGGGGGGCACATGAACACCGGGGAGCTGTTTTTT. As protein: CASSLVGGHMNTGELFF.

The chain couples TRBV6-2 or TRBV6-3 to TRBJ2-5; 8 bases align to TRBD1. V lost 2 bases to trimming and J lost 3 bases; unmatched junction nucleotides: 8. Germline CDR1 is MNHEY and CDR2 is SVGEGT. The CDR3 is 16 amino acids. The CDR3 DNA reads TGTGCCAGCAGTTACCTCAGGGGGCGCCCCGAAGAGACCCAGTACTTC. This codes for CASSYLRGRPEETQYF.

The J gene is TRBJ1-6, the V gene TRBV28, with D maybe TRBD1 (6 bases). V was pared by 5 bases and J by 7 bases, with 18 bases between. The CDR3 length is 16 residues. The germline CDR1 and CDR2 sequences are MDHEN and SYDVKM. CDR3 in DNA: TGTGCCAGCAGTCCTACCCGGACAGCTCTCAATTCACCCCTCCACTTT. It encodes CASSPTRTALNSPLHF.

This chain connects TRBV5-8 to TRBJ2-2; D remains unclear. The CDR3 contains 16 residues. The ends were cut back, 3 bases at V and 0 bases at J, with 12 bases in the middle. From germline, CDR1 is SGHTS and CDR2 YDEGEE. In DNA form, the CDR3 reads TGTGCCAGCAGCTCGCCGTATCGAGCGAACACCGGGGAGCTGTTTTTT. Translation: CASSSPYRANTGELFF.

This chain links TRBV2 with TRBJ1-1; perhaps TRBD1 as D (5 bases). This CDR3 region has 15 residues. Germline V gene data show CDR1 as SNHLY and CDR2 as FYNNEI. Trimming stripped 3 bases from V and 1 base from J, with 12 bases between. CDR3 in DNA: TGTGCCAGCAGTGATTTGGGGCAGGGGAACACTGAAGCTTTCTTT. Encoded protein: CASSDLGQGNTEAFF.

The V gene is TRBV4-3, the J gene TRBJ2-1, with D perhaps TRBD1 (5 bases). This CDR3 is 14 amino acids long. The ends were cut back, 4 bases at V and 5 bases at J, with 12 bases in the middle. CDR1 LGHNA and CDR2 YSLEER come from the germline V gene. The CDR3 coding sequence is TGCGCCAGCAGCCGAAGGGGCGGTGACAATGAGCAGTTCTTC. This encodes CASSRRGGDNEQFF.